A single sample gave rise to the 27 T cell receptor beta chains below, sequenced in a study of T-cell memory formation after mild COVID-19 listed by TCRdb under 2021. Libraries were built with 5' RACE. TCRdb records Illumina NovaSeq 6000 as the sequencer. TCRdb reprocessed the public reads (quality trimming at Q25 with fastp, clone calling with MiXCR) and kept in-frame beta chains. Entries that share a CDR3 protein sequence are merged under the most common genes and DNA. A total of hundreds of thousands of distinct CDR3 sequences appear in this sample, 28% of them only once. The top ten clones comprise 13% of the sample. What was sequenced was PBMCs or a T cell subset sorted from them (not recorded which). The receptors stem from an adult woman who had mild COVID-19 (a few samples of this study predate the infection). The sample titles of this study are shuffled in the database, so cell type and time point are left out; the donor was told from shared clones.

The chain employs TRBV5-1 and TRBJ1-6; the D gene is possibly TRBD1 (5 bases). The CDR3 is 15 residues long. Germline values: CDR1 SGHRS, CDR2 YFSETQ. The ends were cut back, 1 base at V and 8 bases at J, with 13 bases in the middle. CDR3 nucleotides: TGCGCCAGCAGCTTGAGGGACGTCAGGGATTCACCCCTCCACTTT. Its translation is CASSLRDVRDSPLHF.

This clonotype was counted between two and nine times. V and J are TRBV5-1 and TRBJ2-1; D might be TRBD2 (5 bases). The CDR3 is made up of 15 amino acids. Trimming cost V 4 bases and J 1 base, with 12 bases left between them. Germline assignment: CDR1 SGHRS and CDR2 YFSETQ. The chain's CDR3 is CASSRAVASYNEQFF. In DNA form, the CDR3 reads TGCGCCAGCAGCCGGGCGGTAGCGTCCTACAATGAGCAGTTCTTC.

The chain joins TRBV5-6 to TRBJ2-4, with D perhaps matching TRBD1 (6 bases). The V end lost 7 bases, the J end lost 0 bases, and 20 bases lay between the germline ends. The CDR3 runs 17 residues. Germline V CDR1 and CDR2: SGHDT, YYEEEE. The CDR3 coding sequence is TGTGCCAGCGGACCCAGGACAGCATTGTTAGCCAAAAACATTCAGTACTTC. Protein sequence: CASGPRTALLAKNIQYF.

V is TRBV4-1 and J is TRBJ2-7; 7 positions agree with TRBD1. J gave up 2 bases and V 3 bases, and 7 bases lay outside the gene matches. Germline CDR1 reads MGHRA; CDR2 reads YSYEKL. The length of the CDR3 is 15 residues. This CDR3 reads CASSQLRDRPYEQYF. Here the CDR3 DNA reads TGCGCCAGCAGCCAGCTCCGGGACAGACCCTACGAGCAGTACTTC.

This clonotype has more than one count but fewer than ten. The gene calls are TRBV7-2 and TRBJ2-1; D call uncertain. This CDR3 contains 13 residues. The ends were cut back, 3 bases at V and 4 bases at J, with 7 bases in the middle. Germline CDR1 and CDR2: SGHTA and FQGNSA. The CDR3 is CASSFNTYNEQFF. The CDR3 nucleotides are TGTGCCAGCAGCTTCAATACTTACAATGAGCAGTTCTTC.

This clonotype was counted only a few times. The chain couples TRBV5-1 to TRBJ2-1; 11 nucleotides match TRBD2. Unmatched junction bases numbered 9, after V lost 4 bases and J lost 6 bases. CDR3 size: 16 residues. Germline V gives CDR1 SGHRS, CDR2 YFSETQ. The CDR3 DNA reads TGCGCCAGCAGCCTTGTAGCGGGAGGGCCATCCAATGAGCAGTTCTTC. It encodes CASSLVAGGPSNEQFF.

This clonotype was found a few times. The V call is TRBV27, the J call TRBJ1-1, with 7 bases aligning to TRBD1. CDR3 length: 17 residues. V lost 6 bases to trimming and J lost 5 bases; unmatched junction nucleotides: 18. CDR1 and CDR2 from the germline V gene are MNHEY and SMNVEV (reference sequence). In nucleotides, the CDR3 is TGTGCCAGCAGCTTTTTTCGTCCGAGGGGGCGCGGGACTGAAGCTTTCTTT. It translates to CASSFFRPRGRGTEAFF.

This chain joins TRBV6-6 and TRBJ2-1, with D perhaps given as TRBD1 or TRBD2 (7 bases each). Germline-derived CDR1 and CDR2 are MNHNY and SVGAGI (reference sequence). The CDR3 has 13 amino acids. The ends were cut back, 3 bases at V and 10 bases at J, with 13 bases in the middle. CDR3 amino acids: CASSYQGEGEQFF. The DNA for the CDR3 is TGTGCCAGCAGTTATCAGGGGGAGGGAGAGCAGTTCTTC.

V and J are TRBV29-1 and TRBJ1-2; weak D call: TRBD1 (6 bases). Trimming took 5 bases from V and 2 from J, leaving 24 bases between them. Per germline, CDR1 SQVTM and CDR2 ANQGSEA. The CDR3 runs to 17 residues. CDR3 nucleotide sequence: TGCAGCGTTCGCTCTAATTCCGGGACATCGGAAAACTATGGCTACACCTTC. Its translation is CSVRSNSGTSENYGYTF. The entire variable domain, with the rest obtained from reference TRBV29-1 and TRBJ1-2, is as follows: SAVISQKPSRDICQRGTSLTIQCQVDSQVTMMFWYRQQPGQSLTLIATANQGSEATYESGFVIDKFPISRPNLTFSTLTVSNMSPEDSSIYLCSVRSNSGTSENYGYTFGSGTRLTVV.

This clonotype has just a few counts. This chain links TRBV29-1 with TRBJ2-1; TRBD2 agrees at 8 bases. Germline CDR1 is SQVTM and CDR2 is ANQGSEA. CDR3 length: 14 residues. V gave up 7 bases and J gave up 7 bases; unmatched junction bases: 12. The CDR3 here is CSGSTGLGTNEQFF. The CDR3, as DNA: TGCAGCGGCTCGACGGGACTAGGGACAAATGAGCAGTTCTTC.

This chain connects TRBV20-1 to TRBJ1-6; D gene ambiguous. Trimming shortened V by 4 bases and J by 7 bases, and 11 bases separated the two germline ends. The germline V gene encodes CDR1 DFQATT and CDR2 SNEGSKA (reference sequence). The CDR3 sequence is 13 residues long. CDR3 sequence reads: CSAMDWGNSPLHF. The CDR3 DNA sequence: TGCAGTGCTATGGACTGGGGAAATTCACCCCTCCACTTT.

This clonotype was observed a handful of times. The CDR3 bases are TGTGCCAGCAGCCCCGGGACTCGTGCCTACGAGCAGTACTTC. The encoded protein is CASSPGTRAYEQYF. V and J are TRBV3-1 and TRBJ2-7; TRBD2 is a possible D gene (6 bases). Germline CDR1 and CDR2: LGHDT and YNNKEL (reference sequence). Trimming pared 4 bases from V and 2 bases from J, leaving 12 bases between. This CDR3 comprises 14 residues.

This clonotype showed up just a few times. The J gene is TRBJ2-7, the V gene TRBV20-1, with 12 bases fitting TRBD2. Germline-derived CDR1 and CDR2 are DFQATT and SNEGSKA (reference sequence). J was trimmed by 1 base and V by 6 bases; bases with no gene match: 7. The CDR3 loop spans 15 amino acids. As DNA, the CDR3 is TGCAGTGCCAAACTAGCGGGGGGACGTTCCTACGAGCAGTACTTC. Its protein product is CSAKLAGGRSYEQYF.

This clonotype was observed at least ten times. V usage is TRBV20-1 and J usage is TRBJ2-1; D ambiguous. The CDR3 extends over 13 amino acids. The germline V gene encodes CDR1 DFQATT and CDR2 SNEGSKA (reference sequence). V gave up 6 bases and J gave up 0 bases, with 9 bases separating them. CDR3 bases: TGCAGTGCCCACCCTTCCTCCTACAATGAGCAGTTCTTC. Amino acid sequence: CSAHPSSYNEQFF.

The V and J genes are TRBV6-5 and TRBJ2-1; possibly TRBD2 for D (5 bases). The CDR3 is 17 residues long. Germline CDR1 is MNHEY and CDR2 is SVGAGI. Trimming removed 6 bases from V and 7 bases from J, with 25 bases in between. CDR3 coding DNA: TGTGCCAGCAGCCGCGGGCTATCCCGGTCTCGGATTAATGAGCAGTTCTTC. Translating it yields CASSRGLSRSRINEQFF.

The chain couples TRBV6-2 or TRBV6-3 to TRBJ2-2; D unresolved. The CDR3 has 14 residues. V was shortened by 2 bases and J by 3 bases, with 7 bases between the two germline ends. CDR1 and CDR2 from the germline V gene are MNHEY and SVGEGT. CDR3 DNA: TGTGCCAGCAGTTACCTACAAGACACCGGGGAGCTGTTTTTT. It codes for CASSYLQDTGELFF.

The J gene is TRBJ2-7, the V gene TRBV10-3; the match to TRBD2 covers 12 bases. The CDR3 totals 15 residues. Germline CDR1 reads ENHRY; CDR2 reads SYGVKD. Unmatched junction bases numbered 7, after V lost 8 bases and J lost 2 bases. The CDR3 region has the DNA TGTGCCATCGGAGCGGGACTAGCGGGTGCCTACGAGCAGTACTTC. Amino acids: CAIGAGLAGAYEQYF.

The V and J genes are TRBV7-8 and TRBJ1-2; D is perhaps TRBD1 (5 bases). Trimming removed 1 base from V and 6 bases from J, with 15 bases in between. This CDR3 region has 15 residues. Germline CDR1 is SGHVS and CDR2 is FQNEAQ. The CDR3 here is CASSLEWEGTNGYTF. In nucleotides, the CDR3 is TGTGCCAGCAGCTTAGAGTGGGAGGGGACGAATGGCTACACCTTC.

The chain links TRBV14 to TRBJ1-2, with a tentative D call TRBD1 (6 bases). CDR1 and CDR2 (germline): SGHDN, FVKESK. The ends were cut back, 1 base at V and 4 bases at J, with 13 bases in the middle. The CDR3 spans 15 residues. CDR3 DNA sequence: TGTGCCAGCAGCCAAGCCCGGGGGCGCGGCTATGGCTACACCTTC. Encoded protein: CASSQARGRGYGYTF.

This clonotype was seen a handful of times. The chain links TRBV5-1 to TRBJ2-7; possibly TRBD1 for D (5 bases). Germline V CDR1 and CDR2: SGHRS, YFSETQ. The germline V and J ends were trimmed by 0 bases and 2 bases, with 9 bases remaining between them. The CDR3 is 14 residues long. The CDR3 is CASSLAQGTYEQYF. The CDR3 DNA is TGCGCCAGCAGCTTGGCCCAGGGTACCTACGAGCAGTACTTC.

The genes are TRBV25-1 and TRBJ2-5; perhaps TRBD1 as D (5 bases). This CDR3 spans 15 amino acids. With 3 bases removed from V and 0 bases from J, the gap between germline ends came to 11 bases. Germline loops: CDR1 MGHDK, CDR2 SYGVNS. This CDR3 is CASSDRTLYQETQYF. DNA of the CDR3: TGTGCCAGCAGTGATCGGACACTTTACCAAGAGACCCAGTACTTC. Full variable domain (rest looked up from reference TRBV25-1 and TRBJ2-5): EADIYQTPRYLVIGTGKKITLECSQTMGHDKMYWYQQDPGMELHLIHYSYGVNSTEKGDLSSESTVSRIRTEHFPLTLESARPSHTSQYLCASSDRTLYQETQYFGPGTRLLVL.

J is TRBJ1-1 and V is TRBV29-1; D remains unclear. Germline lookup yields CDR1 SQVTM and CDR2 ANQGSEA. Between the trimmed V and J ends, which lost 5 bases and 0 bases, there was a span of 16 bases. CDR3 length equals 15 residues. For the CDR3, the DNA is TGCAGCGTTTCTGGCTATGGGGTGATGAACACTGAAGCTTTCTTT. This gives the protein CSVSGYGVMNTEAFF.

CDR3 in DNA: TGTGCCAGTAGACAGTCGCGAACCTATAATTCACCCCTCCACTTT. It yields the protein CASRQSRTYNSPLHF. The chain joins TRBV19 to TRBJ1-6, with unresolved D. The germline V and J ends were trimmed by 6 bases and 2 bases, with 11 bases remaining between them. The CDR3 covers 15 residues. Per germline, CDR1 LNHDA and CDR2 SQIVND (reference sequence).

This chain links TRBV7-9 with TRBJ1-1; a possible D gene is TRBD1 (6 bases). Germline CDR1 is SEHNR and CDR2 is FQNEAQ (reference sequence). V lost 8 bases and J 0 bases, leaving 16 bases between the germline ends. The CDR3 runs to 15 residues. The CDR3 protein is CASLTTGTLNTEAFF. The CDR3 DNA sequence: TGTGCCAGCCTGACTACAGGGACTCTGAACACTGAAGCTTTCTTT.

The chain combines TRBV6-1 with TRBJ2-3, with 7 bases matching TRBD1. In germline, CDR1 is MNHNS, CDR2 SASEGT. Losses at the gene ends were 3 bases for V and 2 bases for J; bases not matched to a gene: 8. The CDR3 runs to 16 residues. In DNA form, the CDR3 reads TGTGCCAGCAGTGATCCCCGACAGGGAGTCACAGATACGCAGTATTTT. This codes for CASSDPRQGVTDTQYF.

This clonotype was observed a few times. The rearrangement uses TRBV6-2 or TRBV6-3 and TRBJ2-7, with D uncertain. Per the germline V gene, CDR1 is MNHEY and CDR2 is SVGEGT. This CDR3 region has 15 residues. The V and J ends lost 8 bases and 2 bases respectively, with 19 bases between them. The CDR3 loop is CASGYRPRGAYEQYF. DNA of the CDR3: TGTGCCAGCGGGTATAGACCGCGCGGAGCCTACGAGCAGTACTTC.

The chain combines TRBV30 with TRBJ1-1; D remains ambiguous. This CDR3 region has 13 residues. Trimming removed 5 bases from V and 1 base from J, with 11 bases in between. Germline CDR1 reads GTSNPN; CDR2 reads SVGIG (reference sequence). The CDR3 DNA is TGTGCCTGGGGCGGAACGTGGAACACTGAAGCTTTCTTT. Its protein is CAWGGTWNTEAFF.